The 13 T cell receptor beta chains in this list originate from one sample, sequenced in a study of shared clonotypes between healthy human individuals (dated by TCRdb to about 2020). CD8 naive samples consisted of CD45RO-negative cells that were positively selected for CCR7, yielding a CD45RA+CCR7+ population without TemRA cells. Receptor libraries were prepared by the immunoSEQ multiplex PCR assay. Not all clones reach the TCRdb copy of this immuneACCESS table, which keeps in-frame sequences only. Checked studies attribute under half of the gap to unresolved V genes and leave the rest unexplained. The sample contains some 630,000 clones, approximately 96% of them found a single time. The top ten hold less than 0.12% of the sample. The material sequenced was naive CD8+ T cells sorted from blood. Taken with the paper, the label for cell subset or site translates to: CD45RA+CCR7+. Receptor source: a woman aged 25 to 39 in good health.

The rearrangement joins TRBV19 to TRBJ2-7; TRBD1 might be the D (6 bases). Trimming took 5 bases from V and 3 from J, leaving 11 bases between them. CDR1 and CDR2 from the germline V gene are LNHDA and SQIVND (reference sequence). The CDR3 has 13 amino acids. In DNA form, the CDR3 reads TGTGCCAGTAGTTTATCGGACAGCTACGAGCAGTACTTC. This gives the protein CASSLSDSYEQYF.

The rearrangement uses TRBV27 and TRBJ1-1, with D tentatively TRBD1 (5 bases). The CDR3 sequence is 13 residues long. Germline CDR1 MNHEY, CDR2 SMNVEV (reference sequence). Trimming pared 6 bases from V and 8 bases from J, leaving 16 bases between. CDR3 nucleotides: TGTGCCAGCAGCCCGGGTGGGGCAGGAGAAGCTTTCTTT. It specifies CASSPGGAGEAFF.

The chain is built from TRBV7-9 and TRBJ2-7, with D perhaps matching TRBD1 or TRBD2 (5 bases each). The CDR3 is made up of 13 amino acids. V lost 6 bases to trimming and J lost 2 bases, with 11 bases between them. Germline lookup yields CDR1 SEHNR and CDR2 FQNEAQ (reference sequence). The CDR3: CASSFGATYEQYF. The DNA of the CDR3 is TGTGCCAGCAGTTTCGGGGCTACCTACGAGCAGTACTTC.

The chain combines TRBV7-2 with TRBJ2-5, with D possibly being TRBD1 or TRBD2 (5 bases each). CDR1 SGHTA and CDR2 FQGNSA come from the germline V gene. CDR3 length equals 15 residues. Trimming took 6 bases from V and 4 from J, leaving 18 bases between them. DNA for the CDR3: TGTGCCAGCAGGCGACTATTAGGGGCAAGAGAGACCCAGTACTTC. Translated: CASRRLLGARETQYF.

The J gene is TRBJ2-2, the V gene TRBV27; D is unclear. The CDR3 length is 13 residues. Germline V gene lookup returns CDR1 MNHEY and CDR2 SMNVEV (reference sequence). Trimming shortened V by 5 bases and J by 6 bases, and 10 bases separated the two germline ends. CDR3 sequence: CASSQVEPGELFF. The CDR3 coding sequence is TGTGCCAGCAGTCAGGTAGAACCCGGGGAGCTGTTTTTT.

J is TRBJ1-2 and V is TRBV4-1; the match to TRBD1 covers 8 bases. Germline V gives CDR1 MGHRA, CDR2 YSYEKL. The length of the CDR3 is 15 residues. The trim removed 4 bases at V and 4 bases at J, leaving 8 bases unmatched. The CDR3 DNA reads TGCGCCAGCAGCCCCGAAGGACAGGGAATCTATGGCTACACCTTC. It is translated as CASSPEGQGIYGYTF.

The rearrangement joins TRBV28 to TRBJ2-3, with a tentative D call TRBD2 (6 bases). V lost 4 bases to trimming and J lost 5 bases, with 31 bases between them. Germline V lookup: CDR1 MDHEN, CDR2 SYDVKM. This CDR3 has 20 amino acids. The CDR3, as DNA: TGTGCCAGCAGTTCAACGTCTATTCAACCGGGAACCGGGGGTGGAGATACGCAGTATTTT. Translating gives CASSSTSIQPGTGGGDTQYF.

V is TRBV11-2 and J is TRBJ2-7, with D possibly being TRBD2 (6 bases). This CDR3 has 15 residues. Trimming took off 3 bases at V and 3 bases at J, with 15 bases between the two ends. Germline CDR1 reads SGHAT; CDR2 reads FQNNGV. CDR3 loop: CASSFRSGEIYEQYF. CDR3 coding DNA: TGTGCCAGCAGCTTCCGTTCGGGAGAGATCTACGAGCAGTACTTC.

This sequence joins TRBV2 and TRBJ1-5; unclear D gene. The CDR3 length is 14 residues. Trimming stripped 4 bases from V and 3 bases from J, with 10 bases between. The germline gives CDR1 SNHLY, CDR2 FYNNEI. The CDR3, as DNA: TGTGCCAGCAGTGTGTCGGGCCCCAATCAGCCCCAGCATTTT. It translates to CASSVSGPNQPQHF. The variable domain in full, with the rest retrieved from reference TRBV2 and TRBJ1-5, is EPEVTQTPSHQVTQMGQEVILRCVPISNHLYFYWYRQILGQKVEFLVSFYNNEISEKSEIFDDQFSVERPDGSNFTLKIRSTKLEDSAMYFCASSVSGPNQPQHFGDGTRLSIL.

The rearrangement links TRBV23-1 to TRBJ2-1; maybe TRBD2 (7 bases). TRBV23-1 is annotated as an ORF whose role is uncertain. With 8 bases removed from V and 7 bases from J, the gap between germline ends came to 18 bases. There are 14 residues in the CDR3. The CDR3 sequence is CASDALRGGNEQFF. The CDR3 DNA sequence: TGCGCCAGCGACGCCCTGAGGGGGGGTAATGAGCAGTTCTTC.

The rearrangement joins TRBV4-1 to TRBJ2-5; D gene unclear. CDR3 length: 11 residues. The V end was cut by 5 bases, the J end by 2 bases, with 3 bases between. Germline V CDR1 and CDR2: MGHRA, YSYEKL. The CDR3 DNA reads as TGCGCCAGCAGCTCACAAGAGACCCAGTACTTC. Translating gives CASSSQETQYF.

CDR3: CASSTGTSVRKADTQYF. CDR3 DNA: TGTGCCAGCAGCACCGGGACTAGCGTACGTAAGGCAGATACGCAGTATTTT. The genes are TRBV27 and TRBJ2-3; 10 nucleotides align to TRBD2. The CDR3 is 17 amino acids. Germline loops: CDR1 MNHEY, CDR2 SMNVEV (reference sequence). V lost 6 bases to trimming and J lost 4 bases; unmatched junction nucleotides: 13.

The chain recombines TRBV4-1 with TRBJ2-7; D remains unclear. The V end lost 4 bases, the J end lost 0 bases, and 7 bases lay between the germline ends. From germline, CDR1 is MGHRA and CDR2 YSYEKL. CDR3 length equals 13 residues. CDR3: CASSPYTSYEQYF. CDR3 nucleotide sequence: TGCGCCAGCAGCCCGTACACCTCCTACGAGCAGTACTTC.